The clone carrying this T cell receptor (beta chain) was seen a handful of times. What it binds is not known. This sample is drawn from a study of cytomegalovirus exposure and HLA in healthy donors. Broader study findings: Reportedly, HLA-A and HLA-B alleles of most subjects were accurately predicted from TCR beta. Listed as cytomegalovirus-associated were over 150 TCR beta chains.

Both 60 Vbeta primers and 13 Jbeta primers went into the PCR. Generated by immunoSEQ multiplex PCR, the TCRdb table keeps only in-frame clones and is missing some. There are 150,000 to 200,000 clones in the sample; about 80% occur only once, and approximately 1.5% lies in the top ten. The CDR3 runs to 13 residues. The V gene's germline CDR1 is LNHDA and CDR2 SQIVND (reference sequence). Trimming removed 0 bases at V and 0 bases at J, with 2 bases between. The source material was PBMCs. The source is a woman younger than 45 in good health and CMV-seropositive. The chain recombines TRBV19 with TRBJ1-1, with D unclear. The CDR3 DNA reads as TGTGCCAGTAGTATAGACATGAACACTGAAGCTTTCTTT. Its translation is CASSIDMNTEAFF.